A single sample is the source of the 2 T cell receptor beta chains below, sequenced in a study of blood T cell repertoires in COVID-19. Assay used: immunoSEQ multiplex PCR; TCRdb lists only in-frame clones, some missing. The sample lists about 130,000 clones, roughly 78% seen once, with over 5% in the top ten. Sequenced material: PBMCs or T cells enriched from blood (not recorded which). The receptors stem from a woman aged 45-65 years who had recovered from COVID-19.

This clone was seen just once. The rearrangement links TRBV10-3 to TRBJ2-1; D is perhaps TRBD2 (7 bases). The CDR3 sequence is 13 residues long. Between the trimmed V and J ends, which lost 3 bases and 9 bases, there was a span of 12 bases. Germline values: CDR1 ENHRY, CDR2 SYGVKD. CDR3 bases: TGTGCCATCAGTGAAGTAGGGGGGGGTGAGCAGTTCTTC. Protein product: CAISEVGGGEQFF.

The genes are TRBV7-3 and TRBJ1-2; possibly TRBD1 for D (6 bases). V lost 5 bases to trimming and J lost 5 bases, with 18 bases between them. This CDR3 is 15 amino acids long. The germline CDR1 and CDR2 sequences are SGHTA and FQGTGA. The CDR3 sequence: CASSQRAGGAYGYTF. The CDR3 DNA is TGTGCCAGCAGCCAGCGCGCGGGGGGCGCGTATGGCTACACCTTC.